This T cell receptor beta chain was identified during a study of cytomegalovirus exposure and HLA in healthy donors. About the research overall: There were 88 million or so unique TCRs (from HLA-typed donors) in an early data release.

Whole-study results and caveats: Accounts indicate the classifier identified cytomegalovirus status with strong specificity and sensitivity. The authors later found most CMV-associated TCR beta chains appeared HLA-restricted.

Concerning this clone itself: No antigen is known for it.

With 60 Vbeta and 13 Jbeta primers, the PCR was carried out. Only in-frame clones appear in the TCRdb table, and some are missing; sequencing was by immunoSEQ multiplex PCR. The sample lists approximately 110,000 clones; roughly two thirds were seen once. Sequenced input: PBMCs. This TCR was sampled from a young man in good health and CMV-seronegative.

DNA of the CDR3: TGTGCCACCAGCCCCAGGACAGGGGTGGGTCAGCCCCAGCATTTT. Protein: CATSPRTGVGQPQHF. J is TRBJ1-5 and V is TRBV15; 9 nucleotides line up with TRBD1. J was trimmed by 6 bases and V by 5 bases; bases with no gene match: 8. The CDR3 totals 15 residues. CDR1 and CDR2 from the germline V gene are LNHNV and YYDKDF (reference sequence).